This T cell receptor (beta chain) was found in a study of blood T cell repertoires in COVID-19. Study background: Spain, Italy and the United States supplied samples that represented acute and convalescent COVID-19. PBMCs, B-cell-depleted T cells, or T cells were the source of the cDNA or gDNA that made up the material.

In the authors' workflow: Nucleated cell number was recorded as an estimate derived from reference gene primer amplification. The assay was immunoSEQ multiplex PCR, and TCRdb's table has in-frame clones only and misses some. The D gene and trimming were derived from the DNA, and the V and J assignments and clone size from that table. The sample records 80,000 to 90,000 clones, about 80% being singletons. The CDR3 runs to 14 residues. Germline CDR1 reads SGHRS; CDR2 reads YFSETQ. The V and J ends lost 1 base and 0 bases respectively, with 4 bases between them. The genes are TRBV5-1 and TRBJ1-4; D is unresolved. This clonotype originated in a woman in her seventies with acute or convalescent COVID-19. Source material: peripheral blood. CDR3 sequence reads: CASSLLSTNEKLFF. CDR3 nucleotides: TGCGCCAGCAGCTTGCTCTCAACTAATGAAAAACTGTTTTTT.